This T cell receptor beta chain was captured in a study of T-cell memory formation after mild COVID-19 (dated by TCRdb to the early 2020s). Context from the whole study: Most TCR sequence clusters were specific to one of the two donors. In a couple of donors, T-cell clones that expanded and contracted after mild COVID-19 were followed by sequencing TCRalpha and TCRbeta repertoires longitudinally. The cohort was made up of two young adult volunteers, one female and one male, who were previously healthy. Results the study describes overall, beyond this receptor: Some responding clones were detected in pre-infection memory, suggesting pre-existing cross-reactive memory T cells joined the SARS-CoV-2 response. Clones contracting from day 15 to 85 had balanced CD4/CD8 phenotypes, while a second wave expanding from day 15 to 37 was biased towards CD4+. The study covered only a couple of mild cases, and larger cohorts including severe cases with pre-infection samples were considered necessary. Contracting CD4+ clones appeared mostly in the CM and EM memory subsets, whereas CD8+ clones were enriched in EMRA. Whether the second-wave clones peaking on day 37 were SARS-CoV-2 specific was not confirmed.

Comments on this clonotype: Its antigen remains undetermined. No per-base quality is available; no much larger clone lies one base away.

TCRdb records Illumina NovaSeq 6000 as the sequencer. TCRalpha and TCRbeta cDNA libraries were constructed by 5'RACE with constant-segment primers, with sample barcodes and unique molecular identifiers being introduced. RNA was extracted from every sample with Trizol reagent. Library amplification was performed in two PCR steps, and a second sample barcode and Illumina TruSeq adapters were introduced in the second step. Sequencing of the libraries was done on an Illumina NovaSeq, producing 2 x 150 bp paired-end reads. As for the original processing: Reads were demultiplexed and collapsed into UMI-guided consensus sequences with migec v1.2.7. With mixcr v2.1.11, UMI consensuses were aligned to TRA and TRB V and J templates and assembled into clonotypes. A clonotype was counted as expanded or contracted only if both edgeR and NoisET called the change significant, with noise models trained on biological replicates. For edgeR calls, a false discovery rate-adjusted p below 0.01 and a log2 fold-change threshold of 1 were applied. As an exploratory analysis of dynamics, PCA with hierarchical clustering was applied to max-normalized trajectories of the 1000 most abundant clonotypes. The CD4 or CD8 phenotype of responding clones was assigned using the separately sequenced CD4+ and CD8+ repertoires. The raw public reads went through TCRdb reprocessing: fastp at Q25, MiXCR clone calling, in-frame beta chains kept. For every CDR3 protein sequence, its rows merge into one entry that carries the most common genes and DNA. None of the V and J calls come from the authors' own analysis; TCRdb made them. This sample lists around 200,000 distinct CDR3 sequences; around 18% were detected once. The ten largest make up roughly 3.9% of the sample.

From the germline V gene, CDR1 is MDHEN and CDR2 is SYDVKM. Including the terminal cysteine and valine, the CDR3 comprises 14 residues. Kept here is only the CDR3 DNA, which spans 42 bases and is read in frame from base 1. Relative to germline, V is 5 bases shorter and J is 3 bases shorter, with 14 bases between their ends. Ficoll-Paque density gradient centrifugation was used to isolate PBMCs. This sequence originates from a man in his late teens or twenties who had mild COVID-19 (a few samples of this study predate the infection). The sample titles of this study are shuffled in the database, so cell type and time point are left out; the donor was told from shared clones. Material for sequencing was PBMCs or a T cell subset sorted from them (not recorded which). The chain links TRBV28 with TRBJ2-7, with an unclear D gene assignment. The nucleotide sequence is given as TGTGCCAGCAGTAGTCCCCAAATAAGCTACGAGCAGTACGTC. Translation gives CASSSPQISYEQYV.